This TCR beta chain is from a study of blood T cell repertoires in COVID-19. Looking at the study overall: The samples span acute and convalescent COVID-19 from the United States, Italy and Spain.

V lost 0 bases and J lost 3, with 4 bases in between. CDR3 size: 13 residues. CDR1 and CDR2 from the germline V gene are SGHVS and FQNEAQ. As handled by the study authors: The authors estimated nucleated cell counts from reference gene primer amplification. The table came from immunoSEQ multiplex PCR; TCRdb's copy has only in-frame clones and leaves some out. D and trimming come from the DNA, and the V and J calls and clone size come from that table. Among some 150,000 clones listed, around 90% were seen once. The clonotype comes from a woman aged 60-75 years with active or convalescent COVID-19. The material sequenced was peripheral blood. The chain recombines TRBV7-8 with TRBJ2-3; D is uncertain. CDR3 residues: CASSLAQTDTQYF. The CDR3 DNA reads TGTGCCAGCAGCTTAGCGCAGACAGATACGCAGTATTTT.